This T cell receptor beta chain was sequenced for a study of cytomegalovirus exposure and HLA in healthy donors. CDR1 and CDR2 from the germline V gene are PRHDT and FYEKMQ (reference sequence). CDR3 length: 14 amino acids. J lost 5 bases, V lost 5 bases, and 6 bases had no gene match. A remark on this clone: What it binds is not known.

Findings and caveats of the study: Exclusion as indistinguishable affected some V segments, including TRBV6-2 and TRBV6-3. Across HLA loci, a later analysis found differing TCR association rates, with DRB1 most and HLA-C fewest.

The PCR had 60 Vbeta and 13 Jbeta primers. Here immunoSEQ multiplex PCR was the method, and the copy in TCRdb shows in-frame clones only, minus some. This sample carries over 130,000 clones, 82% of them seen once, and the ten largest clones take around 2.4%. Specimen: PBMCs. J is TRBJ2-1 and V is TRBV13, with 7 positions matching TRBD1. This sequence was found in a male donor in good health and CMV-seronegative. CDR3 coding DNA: TGTGCCAGCAGCGGCCGGGACAGAGACAATGAGCAGTTCTTC. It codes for CASSGRDRDNEQFF.